Listed here are 30 T cell receptor beta chains from one sample, sequenced in a study of T cells after yellow fever vaccination. TCRdb passed the 5' RACE reads through MiXCR, listing each CDR3 protein once. The table lists about 68,000 distinct CDR3 sequences, over 6.5% of them singletons. The sequenced sample was CD8+ T cells sorted from PBMCs, obtained roughly 47 days after the first yellow fever vaccination. The receptor set was obtained from a man aged 18 to 30 who received the YFV17D yellow fever vaccine.

The table lists this clonotype with many counts. This chain links TRBV4-1 with TRBJ2-4; 8 nucleotides align to TRBD2. The CDR3 has 17 residues. V gave up 0 bases and J gave up 9 bases; unmatched junction bases: 13. Germline CDR1 reads MGHRA; CDR2 reads YSYEKL. The CDR3 loop is CASSQESGAGVLGIQYF. CDR3 DNA: TGCGCCAGCAGCCAAGAAAGCGGAGCGGGGGTGCTCGGCATTCAGTACTTC.

This clonotype was observed at least ten times. The chain has TRBV19 and TRBJ2-7; D remains unclear. The germline V and J ends were trimmed by 4 bases and 3 bases, with 7 bases remaining between them. Germline V gene lookup returns CDR1 LNHDA and CDR2 SQIVND (reference sequence). The CDR3 consists of 12 residues. The CDR3 loop reads CASSKTSYEQYF. As DNA, the CDR3 is TGTGCCAGTAGTAAGACCAGCTACGAGCAGTACTTC.

This clonotype has a count of ten or more. The chain uses TRBV7-8 and TRBJ1-1; D is possibly TRBD1 (5 bases). The length of the CDR3 is 15 residues. V lost 4 bases to trimming and J lost 6 bases, with 18 bases between them. The germline V gene has CDR1 SGHVS and CDR2 FQNEAQ. Here the CDR3 DNA reads TGTGCCAGCAGCTACTCGGGGCACGGACCCGCTGAAGCTTTCTTT. It yields the protein CASSYSGHGPAEAFF.

A remark on this clonotype: A read error may explain this, as a much larger clone is one base away. This chain links TRBV29-1 with TRBJ2-7; TRBD1 is a possible D gene (6 bases). The germline gives CDR1 SQVTM, CDR2 ANQGSEA. CDR3 length equals 11 residues. As DNA, the CDR3 is TGCAGCGTTCCCCAGGGGAGCGAGCACTACTTC. Translating gives CSVPQGSEHYF.

The V call is TRBV4-2, the J call TRBJ2-1; D ambiguous. Trimming stripped 4 bases from V and 5 bases from J, with 12 bases between. The CDR3 has 14 residues. The germline gives CDR1 LGHNA, CDR2 YNFKEQ. CDR3: CASSPERLHNEQFF. Here the CDR3 DNA reads TGTGCCAGCAGCCCCGAGCGCCTGCACAATGAGCAGTTCTTC.

The J gene is TRBJ2-7, the V gene TRBV5-1; possibly TRBD2 for D (7 bases). This CDR3 is 14 amino acids long. V was cut by 6 bases and J by 2 bases, with 15 bases left in between. The germline V gene encodes CDR1 SGHRS and CDR2 YFSETQ. The CDR3 DNA reads as TGCGCCAGCAAGGCGGCGGGGGCCCCCTACGAGCAGTACTTC. Protein product: CASKAAGAPYEQYF.

This clonotype was seen repeatedly, ten times or more. V gene TRBV20-1 combines with J gene TRBJ2-7, with 13 positions matching TRBD2. Unmatched junction bases numbered 3, after V lost 1 base and J lost 3 bases. The CDR3 runs to 15 residues. Germline CDR1 and CDR2: DFQATT and SNEGSKA (reference sequence). The CDR3 DNA sequence: TGCAGTGCTAGAGGGACTAGCGGGGGCCGCTACGAGCAGTACGTC. It is translated as CSARGTSGGRYEQYV.

This clonotype has a handful of counts. V and J are TRBV15 and TRBJ1-5; maybe TRBD1 (5 bases). Deletions cut 5 bases from V and 10 bases from J, with 15 bases between. Looked up from germline, CDR1 is LNHNV and CDR2 is YYDKDF (reference sequence). The CDR3 covers 13 residues. CDR3 nucleotide sequence: TGTGCCACCAGCGACCTCCGGGGGGGACCCCAGCATTTT. Translating it yields CATSDLRGGPQHF.

In its sample, this clonotype was seen many times. The chain joins TRBV10-3 to TRBJ2-7, with unresolved D. The germline gives CDR1 ENHRY, CDR2 SYGVKD. Deletions cut 0 bases from V and 2 bases from J, with 8 bases between. The CDR3 spans 14 residues. CDR3 DNA sequence: TGTGCCATCAGTGAGTCCGGGCAGACCTACGAGCAGTACGTC. Its translation is CAISESGQTYEQYV.

As for this clonotype: Being one base from a much bigger clone, this may be a read error. The genes are TRBV14 and TRBJ1-1; the D is unclear. V shed 4 bases and J shed 3 bases, with 12 bases lying between them. The CDR3 has 14 amino acids. CDR1 and CDR2 from the germline V gene are SGHDN and FVKESK. DNA for the CDR3: TGTGCCAGCAGCCCTCCCGTCCCGGACACTGAAGCTTTCTTT. Translation: CASSPPVPDTEAFF.

This clonotype was picked up many times. The rearrangement joins TRBV19 to TRBJ1-2; D remains ambiguous. The CDR3 covers 14 residues. V was clipped by 3 bases and J by 5 bases, with 13 bases between them. Germline V CDR1 and CDR2: LNHDA, SQIVND (reference sequence). The CDR3 protein is CASSIDWAEYGYTF. As DNA, the CDR3 is TGTGCCAGTAGTATCGATTGGGCAGAATATGGCTACACCTTC.

V gene TRBV11-1 combines with J gene TRBJ2-1, with TRBD1 matching over 8 bases. This CDR3 is 18 amino acids long. V was clipped by 3 bases and J by 4 bases; unmatched bases: 14. The V gene's germline CDR1 is SGHAT and CDR2 FQDESV (reference sequence). The CDR3 sequence is CASSFGWTGTGEYNEQFF. The CDR3 DNA reads TGTGCCAGCAGCTTTGGCTGGACCGGGACAGGCGAATACAATGAGCAGTTCTTC.

This clonotype has a count of ten or more. The chain employs TRBV7-2 and TRBJ2-6, with TRBD2 matching 7 bases. This CDR3 is built from 16 residues. Trimming cost V 6 bases and J 0 bases; bases outside gene matches: 5. Germline V CDR1 and CDR2: SGHTA, FQGNSA. The CDR3 coding sequence is TGTGCCAGCAGGGATCGGGAGGCCTCTGGGGCCAACGTCCTGACTTTC. Translated: CASRDREASGANVLTF.

The V gene is TRBV20-1, the J gene TRBJ2-3; 10 positions agree with TRBD1. The CDR3 sequence is 18 residues long. Germline trimming cut 0 bases from V and 3 bases from J; bases unmatched to any gene: 12. Germline V CDR1 and CDR2: DFQATT, SNEGSKA (reference sequence). The CDR3 loop reads CSARDQWRDRGTTDTQYF. CDR3 nucleotide sequence: TGCAGTGCTAGAGATCAGTGGCGGGACAGGGGCACGACAGATACGCAGTATTTT.

CDR3 sequence (DNA): TGTGCCACCAGTGATCCGCCCAGTAGCTCCTACAATGAGCAGTTCTTC. Its translation is CATSDPPSSSYNEQFF. The V and J genes are TRBV24-1 and TRBJ2-1; D gene uncertain. The germline V and J ends were trimmed by 3 bases and 0 bases, with 11 bases remaining between them. The CDR3 runs to 16 residues. Germline V lookup: CDR1 KGHDR, CDR2 SFDVKD.

This clonotype was counted ten times or more. The chain couples TRBV20-1 to TRBJ1-5; D is undetermined. V lost 5 bases and J 5 bases, leaving 13 bases between the germline ends. The CDR3 loop spans 13 amino acids. Germline loops: CDR1 DFQATT, CDR2 SNEGSKA (reference sequence). Written as DNA, the CDR3 is TGCAGTGCTCCGGTTGGGGAACATCAGCCCCAGCATTTT. Its translation: CSAPVGEHQPQHF.

This clonotype showed up many times. The chain recombines TRBV4-1 with TRBJ2-2; 13 bases are a match to TRBD2. Germline lookup yields CDR1 MGHRA and CDR2 YSYEKL. This CDR3 spans 15 amino acids. The V segment lost 3 bases and the J segment 8 bases; nucleotides outside the gene matches: 3. Written as DNA, the CDR3 is TGCGCCAGCAGCCAGACTAGCGGGGGGTCTGGGGAGCTGTTTTTT. It yields the protein CASSQTSGGSGELFF.

The chain carries TRBV5-5 and TRBJ1-2, with unresolved D. V lost 4 bases and J 0 bases, leaving 13 bases between the germline ends. In germline, CDR1 is SGHKS, CDR2 YYEKEE (reference sequence). The CDR3 consists of 15 residues. Written as DNA, the CDR3 is TGTGCCAGCAGCCCATACGCGACTGCTAACTATGGCTACACCTTC. Protein product: CASSPYATANYGYTF.

This clonotype was seen repeatedly, ten times or more. This chain links TRBV15 with TRBJ1-5; TRBD1 aligns across 7 bases. Germline V gene sequence: CDR1 LNHNV, CDR2 YYDKDF (reference sequence). With V trimmed by 1 base and J by 5 bases, 2 bases remained unmatched. This CDR3 is built from 14 residues. DNA of the CDR3: TGTGCCACCAGCAGAGGTCAGGGGGATCAGCCCCAGCATTTT. It codes for CATSRGQGDQPQHF.

This clonotype was seen repeatedly, ten times or more. The chain is built from TRBV12-3 or TRBV12-4 and TRBJ2-1; 10 bases are shared with TRBD1. The V gene end was trimmed by 6 bases and the J gene end by 10 bases; junction bases not matched to a gene: 6. The CDR3 totals 13 residues. CDR3 amino acids: CASRGQGSGEQFF. CDR3 nucleotide sequence: TGTGCCAGCAGGGGACAGGGGTCCGGGGAGCAGTTCTTC.

This clonotype has at least ten counts. V gene TRBV15 combines with J gene TRBJ2-2; D may correspond to TRBD1 or TRBD2 (5 bases each). Between the trimmed V and J ends, which lost 1 base and 3 bases, there was a span of 9 bases. The CDR3 is 15 residues long. Per germline, CDR1 LNHNV and CDR2 YYDKDF (reference sequence). The CDR3 sequence: CATSRGDGDTGELFF. CDR3 coding DNA: TGTGCCACCAGCAGAGGGGACGGAGACACCGGGGAGCTGTTTTTT.

This clonotype turned up a few times. The rearrangement uses TRBV7-9 and TRBJ1-1, with a possible D match to TRBD1 (5 bases). V dropped 3 bases and J dropped 0 bases, with 17 bases sitting between them. The V gene's germline CDR1 is SEHNR and CDR2 FQNEAQ (reference sequence). CDR3 length: 17 amino acids. CDR3: CASSFPPGLSMNTEAFF. CDR3 bases: TGTGCCAGCAGCTTCCCCCCGGGACTGAGCATGAACACTGAAGCTTTCTTT.

This clonotype was recorded at least ten times. The chain carries TRBV7-6 and TRBJ2-1, with a weak D call TRBD1 (6 bases). The CDR3 has 16 amino acids. Trimming cost V 2 bases and J 4 bases, with 15 bases left between them. Germline V lookup: CDR1 SGHVS, CDR2 FNYEAQ. The CDR3 reads CASSLLRQAGYNEQFF. The CDR3 DNA follows: TGTGCCAGCAGCTTACTACGACAGGCCGGGTACAATGAGCAGTTCTTC.

This clonotype came up many times. The chain uses TRBV7-9 and TRBJ1-1; D not certain. The CDR3 sequence is 15 residues long. Trimming left V 5 bases short and J 0 bases short, with 13 bases between. Germline CDR1 is SEHNR and CDR2 is FQNEAQ (reference sequence). CDR3 bases: TGTGCCAGCAGCCAGGAGACGGATTTGAACACTGAAGCTTTCTTT. It specifies CASSQETDLNTEAFF.

The chain uses TRBV13 and TRBJ2-1, with D hard to call. V gave up 1 base and J gave up 3 bases, with 1 base separating them. Germline values: CDR1 PRHDT, CDR2 FYEKMQ (reference sequence). This CDR3 contains 12 residues. CDR3 amino acids: CASSLDYNEQFF. The CDR3 nucleotides are TGTGCCAGCAGCTTAGACTACAATGAGCAGTTCTTC. The full variable domain, completed using reference TRBV13 and TRBJ2-1, is AAGVIQSPRHLIKEKRETATLKCYPIPRHDTVYWYQQGPGQDPQFLISFYEKMQSDKGSIPDRFSAQQFSDYHSELNMSSLELGDSALYFCASSLDYNEQFFGPGTRLTVL.

The chain uses TRBV4-2 and TRBJ2-7; 8 nucleotides align to TRBD1. Germline lookup yields CDR1 LGHNA and CDR2 YNFKEQ. CDR3 size: 16 residues. V lost 1 base to trimming and J lost 2 bases; unmatched junction nucleotides: 7. The CDR3 DNA reads as TGTGCCAGCAGCCAAGGGACAGGGAGGATCCCCTACGAGCAGTACTTC. Residues: CASSQGTGRIPYEQYF.

The rearrangement uses TRBV12-3 or TRBV12-4 and TRBJ2-7; possible D gene TRBD1, 5 bases. V shed 1 base and J shed 4 bases, with 14 bases lying between them. The CDR3 runs 15 residues. The CDR3: CASSLGAGLGYEQYV. The DNA of the CDR3 is TGTGCCAGCAGTTTAGGGGCAGGGTTGGGGTACGAGCAGTACGTC.

This chain connects TRBV5-1 to TRBJ2-1; TRBD1 aligns across 10 bases. This CDR3 is built from 17 residues. CDR1 is SGHRS, CDR2 YFSETQ, per germline. Trimming removed 0 bases from V and 6 bases from J; junction bases left unmatched: 9. CDR3 residues: CASSLVRDRGVGNEQFF. CDR3 in DNA: TGCGCCAGCAGCTTGGTCCGGGACAGGGGTGTGGGCAATGAGCAGTTCTTC.

This clonotype was found many times. The chain carries TRBV11-2 and TRBJ2-1, with 11 bases that match TRBD2. The CDR3 spans 17 residues. V lost 5 bases and J lost 7; bases outside the gene matches: 13. Germline assignment: CDR1 SGHAT and CDR2 FQNNGV. Here the CDR3 reads CASSPWGTSGGSNEQFF. CDR3 DNA: TGTGCCAGCAGCCCCTGGGGAACTAGCGGGGGAAGTAATGAGCAGTTCTTC.

This clonotype was picked up a small number of times. This rearrangement joins TRBV5-1 to TRBJ2-1, with a possible D match to TRBD2 (6 bases). The germline gives CDR1 SGHRS, CDR2 YFSETQ. The CDR3 is made up of 12 amino acids. The V end lost 5 bases, the J end lost 5 bases, and 8 bases lay between the germline ends. The DNA for the CDR3 is TGCGCCAGCAGGCCGGGGGACAATGAGCAGTTCTTC. This encodes CASRPGDNEQFF.